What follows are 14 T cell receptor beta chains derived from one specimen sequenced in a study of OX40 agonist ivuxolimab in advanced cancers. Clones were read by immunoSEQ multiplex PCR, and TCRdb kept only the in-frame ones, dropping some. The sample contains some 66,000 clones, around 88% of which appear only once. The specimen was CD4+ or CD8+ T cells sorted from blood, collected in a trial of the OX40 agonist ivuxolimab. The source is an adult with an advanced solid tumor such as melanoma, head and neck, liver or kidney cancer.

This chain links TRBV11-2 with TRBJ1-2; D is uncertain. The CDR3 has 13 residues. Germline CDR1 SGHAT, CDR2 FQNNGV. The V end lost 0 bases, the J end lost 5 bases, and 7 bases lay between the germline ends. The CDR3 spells CASSLDSGYGYTF. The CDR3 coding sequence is TGTGCCAGCAGCTTAGATTCAGGTTATGGCTACACCTTC. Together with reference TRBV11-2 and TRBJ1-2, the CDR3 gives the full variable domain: EAGVAQSPRYKIIEKRQSVAFWCNPISGHATLYWYQQILGQGPKLLIQFQNNGVVDDSQLPKDRFSAERLKGVDSTLKIQPAKLEDSAVYLCASSLDSGYGYTFGSGTRLTVV.

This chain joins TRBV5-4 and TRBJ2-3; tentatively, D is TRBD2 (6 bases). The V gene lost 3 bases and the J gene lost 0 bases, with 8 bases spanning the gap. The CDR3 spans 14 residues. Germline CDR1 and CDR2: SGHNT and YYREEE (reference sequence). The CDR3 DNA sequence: TGTGCCAGCAGCTGGGGGACTAGCACAGATACGCAGTATTTT. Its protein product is CASSWGTSTDTQYF.

CDR3 sequence reads: CSFRQGALSTEAFF. CDR3 bases: TGCAGCTTCCGACAGGGGGCGCTGAGCACTGAAGCTTTCTTT. V and J are TRBV29-1 and TRBJ1-1; 10 bases agree with TRBD1. Germline assignment: CDR1 SQVTM and CDR2 ANQGSEA. J was trimmed by 4 bases and V by 8 bases; bases with no gene match: 10. The CDR3 covers 14 residues.

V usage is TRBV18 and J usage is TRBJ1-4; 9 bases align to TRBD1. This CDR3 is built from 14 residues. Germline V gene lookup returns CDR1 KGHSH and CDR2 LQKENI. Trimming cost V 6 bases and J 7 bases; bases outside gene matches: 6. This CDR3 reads CASSLGQGSEKLFF. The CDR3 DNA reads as TGTGCCAGCTCTCTGGGACAGGGAAGTGAAAAACTGTTTTTT.

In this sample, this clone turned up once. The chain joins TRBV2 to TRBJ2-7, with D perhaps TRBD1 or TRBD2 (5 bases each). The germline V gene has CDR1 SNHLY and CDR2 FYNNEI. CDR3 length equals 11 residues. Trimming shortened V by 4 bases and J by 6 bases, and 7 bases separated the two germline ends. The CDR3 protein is CASSAGPEQYF. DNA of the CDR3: TGTGCCAGCAGTGCGGGACCCGAGCAGTACTTC.

As DNA, the CDR3 is TGCGCCAGCAGACCAGGGACAGGGACCGGGGAGCTGTTTTTT. It codes for CASRPGTGTGELFF. The rearrangement uses TRBV10-2 and TRBJ2-2; 9 bases are shared with TRBD1. The germline CDR1 and CDR2 sequences are WSHSY and SAAADI. Trimming cost V 6 bases and J 5 bases; bases outside gene matches: 4. This CDR3 comprises 14 residues.

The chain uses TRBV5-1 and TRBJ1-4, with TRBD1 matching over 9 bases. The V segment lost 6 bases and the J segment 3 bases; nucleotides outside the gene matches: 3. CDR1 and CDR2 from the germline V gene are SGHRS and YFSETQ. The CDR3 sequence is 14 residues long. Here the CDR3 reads CASNRGQANEKLFF. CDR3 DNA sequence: TGCGCCAGCAACAGGGGGCAAGCTAATGAAAAACTGTTTTTT.

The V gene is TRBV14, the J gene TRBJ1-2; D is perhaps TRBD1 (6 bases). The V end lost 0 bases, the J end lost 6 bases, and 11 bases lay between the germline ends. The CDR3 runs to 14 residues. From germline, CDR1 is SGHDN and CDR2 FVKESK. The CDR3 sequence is CASSQERGADGYTF. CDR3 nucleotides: TGTGCCAGCAGCCAAGAAAGGGGGGCGGATGGCTACACCTTC.

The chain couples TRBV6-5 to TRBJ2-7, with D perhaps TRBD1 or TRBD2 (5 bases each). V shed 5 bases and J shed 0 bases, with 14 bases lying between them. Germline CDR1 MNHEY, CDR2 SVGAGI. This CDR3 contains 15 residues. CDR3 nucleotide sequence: TGTGCCAGCAGTAGGGACCCCGGGGACTCCTACGAGCAGTACTTC. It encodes CASSRDPGDSYEQYF.

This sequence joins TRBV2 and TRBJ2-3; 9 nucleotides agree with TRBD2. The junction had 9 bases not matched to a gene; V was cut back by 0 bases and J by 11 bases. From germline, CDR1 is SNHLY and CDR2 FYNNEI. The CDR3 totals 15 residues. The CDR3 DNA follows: TGTGCCAGCAGTGAAGCGTGGCGGGGGGGTTCGGGGCAGTATTTT. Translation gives CASSEAWRGGSGQYF.

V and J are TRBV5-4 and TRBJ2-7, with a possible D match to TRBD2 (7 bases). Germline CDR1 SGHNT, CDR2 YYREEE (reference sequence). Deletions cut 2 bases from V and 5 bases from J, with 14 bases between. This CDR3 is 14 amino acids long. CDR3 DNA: TGTGCCAGCAGCTTAGGTGGGGGGGGCAACGAGCAGTACTTC. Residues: CASSLGGGGNEQYF.

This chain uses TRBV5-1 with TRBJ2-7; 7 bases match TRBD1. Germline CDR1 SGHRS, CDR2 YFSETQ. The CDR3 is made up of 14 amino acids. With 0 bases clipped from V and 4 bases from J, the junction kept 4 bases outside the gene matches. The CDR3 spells CASSLGQGEYEQYF. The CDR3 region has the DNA TGCGCCAGCAGCTTGGGTCAGGGGGAGTACGAGCAGTACTTC.

The CDR3 spells CASSESFGTDYGYTF. DNA of the CDR3: TGTGCCAGCAGTGAAAGTTTCGGGACAGACTATGGCTACACCTTC. The chain is built from TRBV25-1 and TRBJ1-2; 7 positions agree with TRBD1. Trimming cost V 2 bases and J 3 bases; bases outside gene matches: 6. The CDR3 loop spans 15 amino acids. The V gene's germline CDR1 is MGHDK and CDR2 SYGVNS.

The CDR3 region has the DNA TGTGCCAGCAGTCCCCGCCCGGGACAAACCAACTATGGCTACACCTTC. Encoded protein: CASSPRPGQTNYGYTF. This chain joins TRBV5-6 and TRBJ1-2; the D gene is possibly TRBD1 (6 bases). This CDR3 has 16 amino acids. Germline CDR1 and CDR2: SGHDT and YYEEEE. The V end was cut by 5 bases, the J end by 2 bases, with 19 bases between.